Following are 8 T cell receptor beta chains from one sample sequenced in a study of PD-L1 blockade in urothelial cancer. Some clones are missing from TCRdb's copy, which holds only in-frame ones; the method was immunoSEQ multiplex PCR. The sample has 15,000 to 20,000 clones; about 90% are singletons. The sample in question was PBMCs, obtained around atezolizumab (anti-PD-L1) treatment. The source of these receptors is a man between 45 and 60 years old with urothelial cancer.

The CDR3 DNA reads as TGTGCCTGGAGAGCCGGGACAGGTGGCTACGAGCAGTACTTC. Its protein product is CAWRAGTGGYEQYF. The chain is built from TRBV30 and TRBJ2-7, with 8 bases that match TRBD1. Germline V gene data show CDR1 as GTSNPN and CDR2 as SVGIG (reference sequence). The length of the CDR3 is 14 residues. Trimming took 3 bases from V and 3 from J; bases not matched to a gene: 7.

The rearrangement uses TRBV4-1 and TRBJ2-2; no definite D call. V gave up 4 bases and J gave up 4 bases, with 7 bases separating them. The CDR3 has 13 residues. In germline, CDR1 is MGHRA, CDR2 YSYEKL. This chain's CDR3 is CASSPSGTGELFF. The CDR3 nucleotides read TGCGCCAGCAGCCCGTCAGGCACCGGGGAGCTGTTTTTT.

The chain employs TRBV19 and TRBJ1-6; D may be TRBD1 (6 bases). V lost 4 bases, J lost 8 bases, and 9 bases lay in between. Germline CDR1 LNHDA, CDR2 SQIVND (reference sequence). This CDR3 is built from 13 residues. The CDR3 here is CASSSHRDSPLHF. As DNA, the CDR3 is TGTGCCAGTAGTAGTCACAGGGATTCACCCCTCCACTTT. Together with reference TRBV19 and TRBJ1-6, the CDR3 gives the full variable domain: DGGITQSPKYLFRKEGQNVTLSCEQNLNHDAMYWYRQDPGQGLRLIYYSQIVNDFQKGDIAEGYSVSREKKESFPLTVTSAQKNPTAFYLCASSSHRDSPLHFGNGTRLTVT.

The V and J genes are TRBV14 and TRBJ1-1, with 8 bases aligning to TRBD1. The V segment lost 4 bases and the J segment 0 bases; nucleotides outside the gene matches: 4. The CDR3 consists of 15 residues. Germline-derived CDR1 and CDR2 are SGHDN and FVKESK. The CDR3 coding sequence is TGTGCCAGCAGCCGCTCAGGGGGCATGAACACTGAAGCTTTCTTT. The encoded protein is CASSRSGGMNTEAFF.

This clone was seen only once. This chain uses TRBV2 with TRBJ2-5, with 13 bases that match TRBD2. Germline V gene data show CDR1 as SNHLY and CDR2 as FYNNEI. The CDR3 spans 17 residues. V lost 7 bases and J lost 5; bases outside the gene matches: 13. CDR3 amino acids: CASIRTSGGPARETQYF. CDR3 nucleotide sequence: TGTGCCAGCATCCGGACTAGCGGGGGCCCCGCCCGGGAGACCCAGTACTTC.

The rearrangement uses TRBV7-8 and TRBJ1-6, with a tentative D call TRBD1 (6 bases). The CDR3 loop spans 14 amino acids. Germline CDR1 is SGHVS and CDR2 is FQNEAQ. V lost 4 bases to trimming and J lost 7 bases, with 11 bases between them. CDR3 nucleotide sequence: TGTGCCAGCAGCTCCACAGGGCCAAATTCACCCCTCCACTTT. Residues: CASSSTGPNSPLHF.

As DNA, the CDR3 is TGTGCCAGCAGTTCTACGGGGGACGCTGGAAACACCATATATTTT. Translated: CASSSTGDAGNTIYF. The V call is TRBV6-5, the J call TRBJ1-3, with D maybe TRBD1 (5 bases). V lost 4 bases, J lost 2 bases, and 12 bases lay in between. This CDR3 contains 15 residues. The germline CDR1 and CDR2 sequences are MNHEY and SVGAGI.

This rearrangement joins TRBV18 to TRBJ1-6; 9 nucleotides line up with TRBD1. Germline CDR1 KGHSH, CDR2 LQKENI. With 6 bases clipped from V and 14 bases from J, the junction kept 20 bases outside the gene matches. The CDR3 covers 17 residues. CDR3 bases: TGTGCCAGCTCGGACTTACCTTCGGGACAGGGAAGGGAGTCCCTCCACTTT. It is translated as CASSDLPSGQGRESLHF.